The next 24 T cell receptor beta chains were all read from a single sample in a study of T cell clonality in common variable immunodeficiency. This table comes from immunoSEQ multiplex PCR, and its TCRdb copy is limited to in-frame clones, with some not included. The repertoire yields 40,000 to 50,000 clones, none seen only once; the top ten contain about 10%. Sequencing was done on a sample of peripheral blood mononuclear cells. The origin of the receptors is a person aged 18-70 years in good health.

This clone was seen a few times. The sequence runs out 3 residues before the end of the CDR3; the remainder is reconstructed from the germline J gene. The J gene is TRBJ2-1, the V gene TRBV11-3; 10 nucleotides agree with TRBD2. V trimming: 3 bases; J trimming: 4 bases; junction bases outside the gene matches: 0. CDR3 length equals 14 residues. Germline values: CDR1 SGHNT, CDR2 YENEEA. CDR3 bases read: TGTGCCAGCAGCTTTAGCGGGGGGTACAATGAG. It encodes CASSFSGGYNE. The complete CDR3 sequence is CASSFSGGYNEQFF.

This clone has ten or more counts. Coverage ceases 3 residues before the CDR3 finishes, and the germline J gene fills in the end. J is TRBJ2-7 and V is TRBV18; D may be TRBD1 (6 bases). V was trimmed by 1 base and J by 2 bases, leaving 9 bases between them. CDR3 size: 14 residues. CDR1 and CDR2 (germline): KGHSH, LQKENI. The sequenced part of the CDR3 DNA is TGTGCCAGCTCACCACGACGGGACACCTACGAG. Translation gives CASSPRRDTYE. The CDR3 reads in full as CASSPRRDTYEQYF.

This clone has ten or more counts. From the germline J gene comes the end of the CDR3, since the read stops 3 residues before it. The chain carries TRBV6-1 and TRBJ1-2, with TRBD1 matching over 10 bases. After removal of 4 bases from V and 6 bases from J, the junction contained 2 bases not matched to a gene. Germline CDR1 reads MNHNS; CDR2 reads SASEGT. The CDR3 consists of 13 residues. This chain's CDR3 is CASSGQGADGYTF. The covered CDR3 bases are TGTGCCAGCAGTGGACAGGGGGCGGATGGC.

This clone has at least ten counts. With the read ending 3 residues before the CDR3 end, the germline J gene is used to fill in that end. The chain is built from TRBV20-1 and TRBJ2-7; 8 nucleotides line up with TRBD2. The CDR3 runs to 15 residues. CDR1 DFQATT and CDR2 SNEGSKA come from the germline V gene (reference sequence). J was trimmed by 3 bases and V by 0 bases; bases with no gene match: 7. CDR3 bases read: TGCAGTGCTAGAGATGCAGCGGGGGCCCACTACGAG. It translates to CSARDAAGAHYE. The whole CDR3 reads CSARDAAGAHYEQYF.

In the case of this clone: The read falls 3 residues short of the CDR3 end, and the missing part is taken from the germline J gene. The chain couples TRBV19 to TRBJ2-5; D not resolved. CDR3 length: 17 residues. The V gene's germline CDR1 is LNHDA and CDR2 SQIVND (reference sequence). Deletions cut 3 bases from V and 0 bases from J, with 17 bases between. The part of the CDR3 DNA that was read is TGTGCCAGTAGTATTCGCCAGTCTTACCCTTACCAAGAGACC. It translates to CASSIRQSYPYQET. The whole CDR3 sequence reads CASSIRQSYPYQETQYF.

For this clone: The CDR3 end lies 3 residues beyond the end of the read and is filled in from the germline J gene. The same CDR3 can be traced to other DNA sequences in this sample. The rearrangement uses TRBV19 and TRBJ1-4, with unresolved D. The germline V and J ends were trimmed by 3 bases and 3 bases, with 11 bases remaining between them. CDR3 length: 15 residues. The germline gives CDR1 LNHDA, CDR2 SQIVND (reference sequence). CDR3 DNA (partial): TGTGCCAGTAGTATTAAGCCCTATTCTAATGAAAAA. It is translated as CASSIKPYSNEK. The CDR3, in full, reads CASSIKPYSNEKLFF. Supplemented by reference TRBV19 and TRBJ1-4, the full variable domain reads DGGITQSPKYLFRKEGQNVTLSCEQNLNHDAMYWYRQDPGQGLRLIYYSQIVNDFQKGDIAEGYSVSREKKESFPLTVTSAQKNPTAFYLCASSIKPYSNEKLFFGSGTQLSVL.

This clone showed up many times. The read stops 3 residues short of the end of the CDR3; the missing end is completed from the germline J gene. The chain carries TRBV20-1 and TRBJ2-2, with TRBD1 as a possible D gene (6 bases). Trimming left V 1 base short and J 3 bases short, with 12 bases between. This CDR3 has 15 residues. CDR1 is DFQATT, CDR2 SNEGSKA, per germline (reference sequence). Partial CDR3 DNA: TGCAGTGCTAGAGCCCCGGGACAAGACACCGGGGAG. It translates to CSARAPGQDTGE. The full-length CDR3 reads as CSARAPGQDTGELFF.

About this clone: The read comes to an end 3 residues before the CDR3 does, leaving the germline J gene to fill in the end. V and J are TRBV6-2 or TRBV6-3 and TRBJ1-2; the match to TRBD1 covers 7 bases. This CDR3 has 14 amino acids. V gave up 0 bases and J gave up 7 bases; unmatched junction bases: 5. Looked up from germline, CDR1 is MNHEY and CDR2 is SVGEGT. The CDR3 DNA, read in part, is TGTGCCAGCAGTTACTCGGACAGGTACTGTGGC. It yields the protein CASSYSDRYCG. The complete CDR3 sequence is CASSYSDRYCGYTF.

This clone was observed many times. The CDR3 end is not reached by the read, which stops 3 residues before it; the germline J gene fills it in. The V call is TRBV6-1, the J call TRBJ1-1; D is possibly TRBD1 (6 bases). Germline CDR1 is MNHNS and CDR2 is SASEGT. This CDR3 comprises 14 residues. V lost 3 bases and J 5 bases, leaving 13 bases between the germline ends. The part of the CDR3 DNA that was read is TGTGCCAGCAGTGAGGTACTCAGGGGAACTGAA. Its translation is CASSEVLRGTE. The entire CDR3 protein is CASSEVLRGTEAFF.

This clone came up a few times. The read comes to an end 3 residues before the CDR3 does, leaving the germline J gene to fill in the end. The V call is TRBV7-2, the J call TRBJ1-5; 7 bases line up with TRBD1. Trimming cost V 3 bases and J 7 bases; bases outside gene matches: 6. Germline values: CDR1 SGHTA, CDR2 FQGNSA. This CDR3 comprises 14 residues. The CDR3 sequence is CASSFKGGQQPQHF. The part of the CDR3 DNA that was read is TGTGCCAGCAGCTTCAAAGGGGGCCAGCAGCCC.

This clone has a count of ten or more. The read ends 3 residues before the CDR3 terminus; that terminus is restored from the germline J gene. The chain recombines TRBV7-2 with TRBJ1-2, with 8 bases lining up with TRBD1. Germline V gene lookup returns CDR1 SGHTA and CDR2 FQGNSA. The CDR3 has 15 amino acids. The CDR3 region is CASSLAVGRGQGYTF. Partial CDR3 DNA: TGTGCCAGCAGCTTAGCCGTGGGCAGGGGGCAAGGC.

This clone was observed a handful of times. The read terminates 3 residues before the CDR3 end, so the remaining end is supplied by the germline J gene. J is TRBJ1-2 and V is TRBV7-8; 8 nucleotides align to TRBD1. The CDR3 is made up of 17 amino acids. CDR1 is SGHVS, CDR2 FQNEAQ, per germline. V lost 0 bases to trimming and J lost 4 bases; unmatched junction nucleotides: 10. CDR3 DNA (partial): TGTGCCAGCAGCTTAGCTGGGGCAGGGGGCCACCCCTATGGC. As protein: CASSLAGAGGHPYG. The full-length CDR3 reads as CASSLAGAGGHPYGYTF.

The sample holds many counts of this clone. Coverage ceases 3 residues before the CDR3 finishes, and the germline J gene fills in the end. The chain couples TRBV7-9 to TRBJ1-1; D gene ambiguous. CDR1 SEHNR and CDR2 FQNEAQ come from the germline V gene (reference sequence). V lost 5 bases and J lost 1, with 8 bases in between. The CDR3 covers 13 residues. The DNA read from the CDR3 is TGTGCCAGCAGCCCAACAGCGAACACTGAA. As protein: CASSPTANTE. The whole CDR3 is CASSPTANTEAFF. Combining the CDR3 with reference TRBV7-9 and TRBJ1-1 gives the whole variable domain DTGVSQNPRHKITKRGQNVTFRCDPISEHNRLYWYRQTLGQGPEFLTYFQNEAQLEKSRLLSDRFSAERPKGSFSTLEIQRTEQGDSAMYLCASSPTANTEAFFGQGTRLTVV.

Many counts were recorded for this clone. Sequencing ends 3 residues short of the CDR3 end; the germline J gene provides the rest. The V gene is TRBV19, the J gene TRBJ1-2; possible D gene TRBD1, 5 bases. The V gene lost 6 bases and the J gene lost 5 bases, with 16 bases spanning the gap. Germline lookup yields CDR1 LNHDA and CDR2 SQIVND (reference sequence). This CDR3 has 14 amino acids. The CDR3: CASSTGLGEYGYTF. The sequenced part of the CDR3 DNA is TGTGCCAGTAGCACGGGCTTAGGGGAATATGGC.

This clone was found many times. The read finishes 3 residues shy of the CDR3 end, and the germline J gene is used to complete it. V is TRBV7-7 and J is TRBJ2-5; a possible D gene is TRBD1 (5 bases). Trimming removed 3 bases from V and 4 bases from J, with 15 bases in between. This CDR3 has 15 amino acids. Germline assignment: CDR1 SSHAT and CDR2 FNYEAQ (reference sequence). Partial CDR3 DNA: TGTGCCAGCAGCTTGGGCCCGCGGCAGGGAGAGACC. Translating gives CASSLGPRQGET. In full, the CDR3 is CASSLGPRQGETQYF.

This clone was seen many times. The CDR3 end lies 3 residues beyond the end of the read and is filled in from the germline J gene. The chain links TRBV13 to TRBJ1-1, with 8 bases matching TRBD1. Germline trimming cut 4 bases from V and 4 bases from J; bases unmatched to any gene: 5. The CDR3 length is 14 residues. From germline, CDR1 is PRHDT and CDR2 FYEKMQ (reference sequence). CDR3 sequence: CASSSGGAGTEAFF. CDR3 DNA (partial): TGTGCCAGCAGCTCAGGGGGCGCTGGCACTGAA.

This clone turned up a few times. The read terminates 3 residues before the CDR3 end, so the remaining end is supplied by the germline J gene. The chain carries TRBV7-9 and TRBJ1-2, with TRBD1 matching over 7 bases. V was clipped by 1 base and J by 7 bases; unmatched bases: 6. Germline CDR1 reads SEHNR; CDR2 reads FQNEAQ (reference sequence). CDR3 length: 14 residues. The chain's CDR3 is CASSLDNRGRGYTF. Incomplete CDR3 DNA: TGTGCCAGCAGCTTAGATAATAGGGGGCGTGGC.

This clone was seen repeatedly, ten times or more. The read falls 3 residues short of the CDR3 end, and the missing part is taken from the germline J gene. The chain couples TRBV7-3 to TRBJ1-6; D is undetermined. This CDR3 has 13 amino acids. Germline-derived CDR1 and CDR2 are SGHTA and FQGTGA. V dropped 2 bases and J dropped 7 bases, with 6 bases sitting between them. The CDR3 DNA, read in part, is TGTGCCAGCAGCTTATACAGAAATTCACCC. It translates to CASSLYRNSP. The full CDR3 is CASSLYRNSPLHF.

This clone was detected ten times or more. The sequenced fragment ends 3 residues before the CDR3 boundary, so the rest is inferred from the germline J gene. This chain connects TRBV18 to TRBJ1-6; 8 bases agree with TRBD1. Germline-derived CDR1 and CDR2 are KGHSH and LQKENI. V was pared by 3 bases and J by 9 bases, with 4 bases of the junction left unmatched. This CDR3 region has 14 residues. The covered CDR3 bases are TGTGCCAGCTCACCCGAAGGACAGGGTTCACCC. It translates to CASSPEGQGSP. The entire CDR3 protein reads CASSPEGQGSPLHF.

This clone was recorded many times. The read ends 3 residues before the CDR3 terminus; that terminus is restored from the germline J gene. The rearrangement uses TRBV5-1 and TRBJ2-5, with 8 bases lining up with TRBD1. Germline trimming cut 8 bases from V and 1 base from J; bases unmatched to any gene: 7. CDR1 and CDR2 from the germline V gene are SGHRS and YFSETQ. The CDR3 contains 14 residues. CDR3 DNA, as far as it was read: TGCGCCAGTGGACAGGGCAACTTCCAAGAGACC. Amino acids: CASGQGNFQET. The CDR3 reads in full as CASGQGNFQETQYF. Full variable domain (missing parts from reference TRBV5-1 and TRBJ2-5): KAGVTQTPRYLIKTRGQQVTLSCSPISGHRSVSWYQQTPGQGLQFLFEYFSETQRNKGNFPGRFSGRQFSNSRSEMNVSTLELGDSALYLCASGQGNFQETQYFGPGTRLLVL.

This clone was picked up many times. The DNA ends 3 residues before the CDR3 does, and the rest of the CDR3 is filled in from the germline J gene. This chain joins TRBV20-1 and TRBJ2-3; 8 positions match TRBD2. This CDR3 is built from 15 residues. The germline CDR1 and CDR2 sequences are DFQATT and SNEGSKA (reference sequence). Losses at the gene ends were 3 bases for V and 8 bases for J; bases not matched to a gene: 13. The CDR3 sequence is CSARDGTSAAATQYF. The sequenced part of the CDR3 DNA is TGCAGTGCTAGGGACGGGACTAGTGCCGCAGCTACG.

The sample holds many counts of this clone. The DNA ends 3 residues before the CDR3 does, and the rest of the CDR3 is filled in from the germline J gene. The chain links TRBV6-2 or TRBV6-3 to TRBJ2-5, with 10 bases identical to TRBD2. This CDR3 has 17 amino acids. Germline V gives CDR1 MNHEY, CDR2 SVGEGT. V shed 0 bases and J 5 bases; nucleotides not matched to a gene: 9. The DNA read from the CDR3 is TGTGCCAGCAGTTACTCTATGCTAGCGGGGGCCGGGGAGACC. It encodes CASSYSMLAGAGET. The entire CDR3 is CASSYSMLAGAGETQYF.

This clone was detected ten times or more. The read stops 3 residues short of the end of the CDR3; the missing end is completed from the germline J gene. The rearrangement joins TRBV19 to TRBJ2-1; possible D gene TRBD2, 7 bases. Deletions cut 3 bases from V and 8 bases from J, with 17 bases between. CDR1 is LNHDA and CDR2 is SQIVND in the germline V gene (reference sequence). This CDR3 is 15 amino acids long. The part of the CDR3 DNA that was read is TGTGCCAGTAGTATGTCGGGGGGCTCTTATTATGAG. It translates to CASSMSGGSYYE. The whole CDR3 sequence is CASSMSGGSYYEQFF. Based on the CDR3 plus reference TRBV19 and TRBJ2-1, the full variable domain is DGGITQSPKYLFRKEGQNVTLSCEQNLNHDAMYWYRQDPGQGLRLIYYSQIVNDFQKGDIAEGYSVSREKKESFPLTVTSAQKNPTAFYLCASSMSGGSYYEQFFGPGTRLTVL.

This clone has a count of ten or more. An end of the junction does not agree with germline; a read error may underlie this. The read gets to within 3 residues of the CDR3 end, and the germline J gene fills in the rest. This rearrangement joins TRBV4-2 to TRBJ1-4, with 7 bases aligning to TRBD1. The CDR3 has 16 residues. CDR1 LGHNA and CDR2 YNFKEQ come from the germline V gene. This CDR3 is CASSHLRGETNEKLFF. The part of the CDR3 DNA that was read is TGCGCCAGCAGCCATCTCAGGGGGGAAACTAATGAAAAA.